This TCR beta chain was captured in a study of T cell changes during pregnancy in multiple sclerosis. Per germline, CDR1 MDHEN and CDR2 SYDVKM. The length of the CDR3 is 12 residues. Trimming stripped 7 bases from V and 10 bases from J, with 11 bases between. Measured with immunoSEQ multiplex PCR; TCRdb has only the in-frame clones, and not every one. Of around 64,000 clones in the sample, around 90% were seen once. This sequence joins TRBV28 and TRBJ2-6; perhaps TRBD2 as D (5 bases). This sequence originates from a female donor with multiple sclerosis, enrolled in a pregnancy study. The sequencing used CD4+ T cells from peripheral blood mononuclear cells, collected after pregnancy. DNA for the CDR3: TGTGCCAGCACCTCCGGGGTTAACGTCCTGACTTTC. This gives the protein CASTSGVNVLTF.